This T cell receptor (beta chain) was recovered during a study of blood T cells in healthy people across ages. Next came a second PCR, run for about 7 to 12 cycles, which used a sample-barcoded 5' primer along with a J-beta primer mix. All cDNA molecules were each tagged by a template-switch adaptor with 12 random nucleotides. Using its own MiXCR run on the 5' RACE reads, TCRdb lists one record per CDR3 protein. The sample records around 690,000 distinct CDR3 sequences, around three fifths being singletons. There were healthy Caucasian individuals from Russia, aged about 6 to 100, serving as donors. In regard to this clonotype: The antigen is unknown. Relative to the germline gene, one junction end is altered; a read error may explain this.

Germline V gives CDR1 DFQATT, CDR2 SNEGSKA (reference sequence). The CDR3 contains 15 residues. General study results and limits: A roughly linear fall in TCR beta diversity per million T cells was seen with increasing age.

Sequencing input: blood. The sequence was collected from a man aged 55 to 70 in good health. The chain employs TRBV20-1 and TRBJ1-5; weak D call: TRBD1 (5 bases). CDR3: CSARDRGYSNQPQHF. CDR3 coding DNA: TGCAGTGCTAGAGATCGGGGGTATAGCAATCAGCCCCAGCATTTC.